The 20 T cell receptor beta chains below were found in one sample sequenced in a study of shared clonotypes between healthy human individuals. TCRdb keeps only in-frame clones here, not all; method: immunoSEQ multiplex PCR. The sample holds some 790,000 clones; roughly 72% are singletons and the top ten take 1.8%. Material for sequencing was memory CD4+ T cells sorted from blood. Subset in this sample: CD45RA-negative fraction. These TCRs come from a woman aged 25-40 years in good health.

The V and J genes are TRBV5-1 and TRBJ2-3, with 7 bases fitting TRBD1. This CDR3 is 12 amino acids long. Trimming at V came to 3 bases and at J to 13 bases, leaving 8 bases not matched to a gene. Looked up from germline, CDR1 is SGHRS and CDR2 is YFSETQ. The CDR3 coding sequence is TGCGCCAGCAGCTACCAGACAGGGAAGGAGTATTTT. Translated, it gives CASSYQTGKEYF. Full variable domain (rest looked up from reference TRBV5-1 and TRBJ2-3): KAGVTQTPRYLIKTRGQQVTLSCSPISGHRSVSWYQQTPGQGLQFLFEYFSETQRNKGNFPGRFSGRQFSNSRSEMNVSTLELGDSALYLCASSYQTGKEYFGPGTRLTVL.

V gene TRBV6-6 combines with J gene TRBJ2-5; D is uncertain. V was clipped by 2 bases and J by 5 bases, with 12 bases between them. The CDR3 runs to 14 residues. Germline lookup yields CDR1 MNHNY and CDR2 SVGAGI (reference sequence). The CDR3 protein is CASSYSGVVETQYF. Here the CDR3 DNA reads TGTGCCAGCAGTTACAGTGGGGTTGTGGAGACCCAGTACTTC.

This chain joins TRBV2 and TRBJ1-4, with TRBD1 identical over 9 bases. There are 15 residues in the CDR3. Unmatched junction bases numbered 9, after V lost 6 bases and J lost 7 bases. Germline assignment: CDR1 SNHLY and CDR2 FYNNEI. The CDR3 spells CASSAQGALVEKLFF. CDR3 DNA: TGTGCCAGCAGCGCACAGGGGGCTTTGGTTGAAAAACTGTTTTTT.

The chain carries TRBV9 and TRBJ2-3; 7 nucleotides agree with TRBD1. Germline CDR1 is SGDLS and CDR2 is YYNGEE. Losses at the gene ends were 0 bases for V and 2 bases for J; bases not matched to a gene: 9. This CDR3 has 17 residues. DNA for the CDR3: TGTGCCAGCAGCGTAGGGACAGGAGACACAACCACAGATACGCAGTATTTT. Protein product: CASSVGTGDTTTDTQYF.

This chain links TRBV10-2 with TRBJ1-2; tentatively, D is TRBD1 (5 bases). The germline V gene has CDR1 WSHSY and CDR2 SAAADI. The CDR3 runs 13 residues. V lost 10 bases and J 4 bases, leaving 16 bases between the germline ends. This CDR3 is CATTRGVGYGYTF. In nucleotides, the CDR3 is TGCGCCACCACCCGGGGGGTCGGCTATGGCTACACCTTC.

There are many counts of this clone. This chain links TRBV5-8 with TRBJ1-4, with D maybe TRBD1 (6 bases). CDR1 is SGHTS and CDR2 is YDEGEE in the germline V gene. This CDR3 is built from 15 residues. V was pared by 0 bases and J by 11 bases, with 17 bases between. The CDR3 protein is CASSLVNLGAGKLFF. The DNA of the CDR3 is TGTGCCAGCAGCTTGGTCAATTTGGGGGCTGGCAAACTGTTTTTT.

The J gene is TRBJ2-3, the V gene TRBV25-1, with TRBD2 matching over 13 bases. Germline lookup yields CDR1 MGHDK and CDR2 SYGVNS. V lost 5 bases and J lost 5; bases outside the gene matches: 7. The CDR3 consists of 16 residues. As DNA, the CDR3 is TGTGCCAGCAGTCCCGGGACTAGCGGGGAGAAAGATACGCAGTATTTT. It translates to CASSPGTSGEKDTQYF.

The rearrangement uses TRBV20-1 and TRBJ1-3, with a possible D match to TRBD1 (5 bases). Trimming left V 5 bases short and J 9 bases short, with 11 bases between. The CDR3 spans 11 residues. Germline V gene data show CDR1 as DFQATT and CDR2 as SNEGSKA (reference sequence). CDR3 sequence (DNA): TGCAGTGCTCCGGCTAGGGGCACCATATATTTT. Its translation is CSAPARGTIYF.

This rearrangement joins TRBV27 to TRBJ1-4, with no clear D. The CDR3 extends over 15 amino acids. Germline CDR1 is MNHEY and CDR2 is SMNVEV (reference sequence). Trimming left V 5 bases short and J 7 bases short, with 17 bases between. The DNA of the CDR3 is TGTGCCAGCAGTGTGACTTTTGCGGTGGGTGAAAAACTGTTTTTT. Protein sequence: CASSVTFAVGEKLFF.

This chain joins TRBV2 and TRBJ2-3; D perhaps matches TRBD2 (5 bases). This CDR3 region has 13 residues. Germline V gene lookup returns CDR1 SNHLY and CDR2 FYNNEI. V shed 6 bases and J shed 4 bases, with 11 bases lying between them. The CDR3 loop is CASSRLNPDTQYF. DNA of the CDR3: TGTGCCAGCAGCCGACTAAACCCAGATACGCAGTATTTT.

V and J are TRBV6-1 and TRBJ1-1; D may be TRBD1 (6 bases). The V gene's germline CDR1 is MNHNS and CDR2 SASEGT. V was trimmed by 5 bases and J by 7 bases, leaving 17 bases between them. CDR3 size: 14 residues. This chain's CDR3 is CASSPQGGPYEAFF. CDR3 nucleotides: TGTGCCAGCAGTCCACAGGGAGGGCCTTATGAAGCTTTCTTT.

The V and J genes are TRBV28 and TRBJ1-5; D not resolved. Germline V lookup: CDR1 MDHEN, CDR2 SYDVKM. This CDR3 is built from 12 residues. Trimming cost V 4 bases and J 5 bases, with 6 bases left between them. The CDR3 region has the DNA TGTGCCAGCAGTTCCGGGTATCAGCCCCAGCATTTT. It yields the protein CASSSGYQPQHF.

This chain connects TRBV7-2 to TRBJ2-3; D remains ambiguous. V was trimmed by 2 bases and J by 1 base, leaving 10 bases between them. Per the germline V gene, CDR1 is SGHTA and CDR2 is FQGNSA. The CDR3 is 15 amino acids. As DNA, the CDR3 is TGTGCCAGCAGCTTAAGGCTCGGGCGCACAGATACGCAGTATTTT. This translates into CASSLRLGRTDTQYF.

The chain recombines TRBV5-1 with TRBJ2-7, with 9 bases aligning to TRBD1. V gave up 0 bases and J gave up 4 bases; unmatched junction bases: 5. CDR1 SGHRS and CDR2 YFSETQ come from the germline V gene. The CDR3 sequence is 15 residues long. The CDR3 region has the DNA TGCGCCAGCAGCTTGGTAGCAGACAGGGGGTACGAGCAGTACTTC. Residues: CASSLVADRGYEQYF.

The chain uses TRBV5-1 and TRBJ2-7; 10 bases are shared with TRBD2. CDR3 length: 16 residues. V lost 0 bases to trimming and J lost 7 bases; unmatched junction nucleotides: 10. Germline V gene data show CDR1 as SGHRS and CDR2 as YFSETQ. The CDR3 spells CASSLDGASGSFEQYF. In DNA, the CDR3 is TGCGCCAGCAGCTTGGATGGGGCTAGCGGGAGCTTTGAGCAGTACTTC.

This chain connects TRBV4-1 to TRBJ2-1, with 12 bases identical to TRBD2. Germline V gene data show CDR1 as MGHRA and CDR2 as YSYEKL. The CDR3 consists of 14 residues. V was pared by 4 bases and J by 8 bases, with 3 bases of the junction left unmatched. This CDR3 reads CASSPTSGRYEQFF. The DNA for the CDR3 is TGCGCCAGCAGCCCGACTAGCGGGAGATATGAGCAGTTCTTC.

For this clone: This sample includes further DNA sequences coding for the same CDR3. This chain links TRBV5-1 with TRBJ2-3; D ambiguous. The V gene lost 0 bases and the J gene lost 0 bases, with 5 bases spanning the gap. The CDR3 is 14 residues long. The germline V gene encodes CDR1 SGHRS and CDR2 YFSETQ. The CDR3 nucleotides read TGCGCCAGCAGCTTGGGTGACAGCACAGATACGCAGTATTTT. Translated, it gives CASSLGDSTDTQYF.

The CDR3 nucleotides are TGTGCCAGCAGAGATGATTATAGCAATCAGCCCCAGCATTTT. Residues: CASRDDYSNQPQHF. This chain connects TRBV2 to TRBJ1-5; D is unresolved. The V gene lost 6 bases and the J gene lost 0 bases, with 9 bases spanning the gap. The CDR3 has 14 amino acids. Germline CDR1 reads SNHLY; CDR2 reads FYNNEI.

Concerning this clone: This clone may be a read error of a much larger clone one base away. The chain uses TRBV5-1 and TRBJ2-2; possible D gene TRBD1, 5 bases. V was trimmed by 2 bases and J by 0 bases, leaving 5 bases between them. In germline, CDR1 is SGHRS, CDR2 YFSETQ. CDR3 length: 14 amino acids. The CDR3 loop is CASSLQANTGELFF. The CDR3 DNA sequence: TGCGCCAGCAGCTTACAGGCGAACACCGGGGAGCTGTTTTTT.

The chain combines TRBV19 with TRBJ2-1; the match to TRBD2 covers 11 bases. Germline-derived CDR1 and CDR2 are LNHDA and SQIVND (reference sequence). V dropped 6 bases and J dropped 7; count of bases not matched to a gene: 8. This CDR3 has 15 residues. DNA of the CDR3: TGTGCCAGTAGCAAACTAGCGGGAGTTTATAATGAGCAGTTCTTC. This translates into CASSKLAGVYNEQFF.